A selection of T cell receptor beta chains follows, all from one sample in a study of OX40 agonist ivuxolimab in advanced cancers. Clones were sequenced by immunoSEQ multiplex PCR, and TCRdb holds only the in-frame ones, with some missing. The sample includes about 64,000 clones, nearly 90% of them seen just once. Here the sequenced sample was CD4+ or CD8+ T cells sorted from blood, taken in a trial of the OX40 agonist ivuxolimab. The receptors were sampled from an adult with an advanced solid tumor such as melanoma, head and neck, liver or kidney cancer. Each CDR3 is given with its conserved first and last residue. Fields, in order: V gene, D gene, J gene, CDR3 protein. D genes are given only for firm matches.

V gene: TRBV7-8
D gene: TRBD2
J gene: TRBJ2-5
CDR3 protein: CASSRGLAGETQYF

V gene: TRBV7-8
D gene: .
J gene: TRBJ1-1
CDR3 protein: CASSLGYGEMNTEAFF

V gene: TRBV7-2
D gene: TRBD2
J gene: TRBJ2-7
CDR3 protein: CASSFEAGTSYEQYF

V gene: TRBV7-2
D gene: TRBD1
J gene: TRBJ2-2
CDR3 protein: CASRADRTNTGELFF

V gene: TRBV6-5
D gene: TRBD1
J gene: TRBJ1-1
CDR3 protein: CASRSYRGTEAFF

V gene: TRBV5-1
D gene: TRBD1
J gene: TRBJ2-1
CDR3 protein: CASRTGTGIDEQFF

V gene: TRBV11-3
D gene: .
J gene: TRBJ2-2
CDR3 protein: CASSLRQANTGELFF

V gene: TRBV11-3
D gene: TRBD2
J gene: TRBJ2-4
CDR3 protein: CASSSTSGLAKNIQYF

V gene: TRBV7-9
D gene: .
J gene: TRBJ1-1
CDR3 protein: CASSLLSEDTEAFF

V gene: TRBV29-1
D gene: TRBD1
J gene: TRBJ2-7
CDR3 protein: CSARAGTGGEQYF

V gene: TRBV6-4
D gene: TRBD1
J gene: TRBJ1-1
CDR3 protein: CASSEGQGNTEAFF

V gene: TRBV7-9
D gene: .
J gene: TRBJ1-4
CDR3 protein: CASRRPEINEKLFF

V gene: TRBV10-1
D gene: .
J gene: TRBJ1-4
CDR3 protein: CASSEGNEKLFF

V gene: TRBV7-9
D gene: TRBD1
J gene: TRBJ2-1
CDR3 protein: CASSRGQGANEQFF

V gene: TRBV7-2
D gene: .
J gene: TRBJ1-5
CDR3 protein: CASSLVGSNSNQPQHF

V gene: TRBV27
D gene: TRBD2
J gene: TRBJ2-1
CDR3 protein: CASWDYRSYNEQFF

V gene: TRBV19
D gene: TRBD1
J gene: TRBJ2-5
CDR3 protein: CASSISVGQGGQTQYF

V gene: TRBV6-5
D gene: .
J gene: TRBJ2-7
CDR3 protein: CASSYYGTPYEQYF

V gene: TRBV2
D gene: .
J gene: TRBJ1-4
CDR3 protein: CASSLAEKLFF

V gene: TRBV30
D gene: .
J gene: TRBJ2-2
CDR3 protein: CAWRWTAGELFF

V gene: TRBV9
D gene: TRBD1
J gene: TRBJ1-1
CDR3 protein: CASSARAGTGATEAFF

V gene: TRBV12-5
D gene: .
J gene: TRBJ1-4
CDR3 protein: CASALVRGAGNEKLFF

V gene: TRBV19
D gene: TRBD1
J gene: TRBJ1-5
CDR3 protein: CASSRDRGGNQPQHF

V gene: TRBV6-5
D gene: .
J gene: TRBJ2-7
CDR3 protein: CASSFEGVSSYEQYF

V gene: TRBV30
D gene: TRBD1
J gene: TRBJ1-4
CDR3 protein: CAWSVRGQATEKLFF

V gene: TRBV18
D gene: .
J gene: TRBJ2-3
CDR3 protein: CASSSTGSSSTDTQYF

V gene: TRBV15
D gene: .
J gene: TRBJ2-3
CDR3 protein: CATSRWAPGTDTQYF

V gene: TRBV28
D gene: TRBD1
J gene: TRBJ1-5
CDR3 protein: CASSPNRDRGLWSNQPQHF

V gene: TRBV29-1
D gene: .
J gene: TRBJ2-2
CDR3 protein: CSVQASGFTSGELFF

V gene: TRBV6-1
D gene: .
J gene: TRBJ1-4
CDR3 protein: CASTVALDEKLFF